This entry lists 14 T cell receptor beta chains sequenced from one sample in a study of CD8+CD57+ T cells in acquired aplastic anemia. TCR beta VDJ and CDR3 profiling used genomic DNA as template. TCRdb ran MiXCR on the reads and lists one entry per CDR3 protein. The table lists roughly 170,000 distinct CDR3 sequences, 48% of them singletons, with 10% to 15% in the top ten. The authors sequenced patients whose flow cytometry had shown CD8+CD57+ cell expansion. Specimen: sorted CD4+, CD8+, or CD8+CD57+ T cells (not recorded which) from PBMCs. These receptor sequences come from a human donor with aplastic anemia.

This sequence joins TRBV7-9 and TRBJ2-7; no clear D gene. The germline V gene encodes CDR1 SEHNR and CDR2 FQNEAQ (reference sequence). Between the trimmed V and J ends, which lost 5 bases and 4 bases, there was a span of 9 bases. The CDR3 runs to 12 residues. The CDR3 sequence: CASSTARYEQYF. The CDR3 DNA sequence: TGTGCCAGCAGCACCGCGAGATACGAGCAGTACTTC.

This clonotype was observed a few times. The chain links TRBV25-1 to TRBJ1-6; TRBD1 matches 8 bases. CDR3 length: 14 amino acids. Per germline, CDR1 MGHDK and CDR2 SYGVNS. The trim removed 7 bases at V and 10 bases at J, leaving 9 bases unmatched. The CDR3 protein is CASTTGTGYSPLHF. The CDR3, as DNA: TGTGCCAGCACCACCGGGACAGGATACTCACCCCTCCACTTT.

The CDR3 region has the DNA TGCGCCAGCAGCTTGACGAATCCAGGGGACACTGAAGCTTTCTTT. Translating it yields CASSLTNPGDTEAFF. The chain joins TRBV5-1 to TRBJ1-1; tentatively, D is TRBD1 (6 bases). Germline values: CDR1 SGHRS, CDR2 YFSETQ. The CDR3 loop spans 15 amino acids. Deletions cut 1 base from V and 3 bases from J, with 13 bases between.

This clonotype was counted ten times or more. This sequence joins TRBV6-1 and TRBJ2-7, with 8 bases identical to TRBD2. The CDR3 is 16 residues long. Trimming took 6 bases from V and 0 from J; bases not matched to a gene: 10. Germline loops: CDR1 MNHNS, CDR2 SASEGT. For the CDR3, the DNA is TGTGCCAGCAGGAGAGACGGAGCGGGGGACTCCTACGAGCAGTACTTC. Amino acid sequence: CASRRDGAGDSYEQYF.

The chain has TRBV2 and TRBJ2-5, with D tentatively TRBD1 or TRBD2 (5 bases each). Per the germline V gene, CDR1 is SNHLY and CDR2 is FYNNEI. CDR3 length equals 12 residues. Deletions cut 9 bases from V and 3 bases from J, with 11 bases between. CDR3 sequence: CASSGTKETQYF. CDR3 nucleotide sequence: TGTGCCAGTTCCGGGACGAAAGAGACCCAGTACTTC.

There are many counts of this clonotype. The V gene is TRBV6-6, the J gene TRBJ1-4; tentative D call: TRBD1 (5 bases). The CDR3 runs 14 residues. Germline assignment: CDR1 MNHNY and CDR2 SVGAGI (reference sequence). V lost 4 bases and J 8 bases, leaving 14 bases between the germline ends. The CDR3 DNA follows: TGTGCCAGCAGTTTAACAGGAGTGGGAGAAAAACTGTTTTTT. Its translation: CASSLTGVGEKLFF.

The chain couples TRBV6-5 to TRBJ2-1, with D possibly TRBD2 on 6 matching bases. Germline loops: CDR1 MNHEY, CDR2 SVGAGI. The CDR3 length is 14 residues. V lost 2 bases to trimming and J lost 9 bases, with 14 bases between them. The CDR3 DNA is TGTGCCAGCAGTTACAGACTAGGCGGTTTTGAGCAGTTCTTC. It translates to CASSYRLGGFEQFF.

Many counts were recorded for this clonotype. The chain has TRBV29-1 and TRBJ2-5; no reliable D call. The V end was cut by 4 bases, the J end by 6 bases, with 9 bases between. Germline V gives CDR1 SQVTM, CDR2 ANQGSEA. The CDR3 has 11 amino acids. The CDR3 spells CSVVYLQTQYF. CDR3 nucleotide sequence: TGCAGCGTTGTGTATTTACAGACCCAGTACTTC.

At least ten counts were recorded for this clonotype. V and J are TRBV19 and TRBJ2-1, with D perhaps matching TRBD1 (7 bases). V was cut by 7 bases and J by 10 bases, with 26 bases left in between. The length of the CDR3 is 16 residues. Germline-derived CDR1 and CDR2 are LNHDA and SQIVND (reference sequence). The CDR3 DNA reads TGTGCCAGTAAAAGGGGGCGGGACTTCTACTCCCGGGAGCAGTTCTTC. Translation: CASKRGRDFYSREQFF.

CDR3 residues: CAWSVERYEQYF. The DNA of the CDR3 is TGTGCCTGGAGTGTAGAGCGTTACGAGCAGTACTTC. V and J are TRBV30 and TRBJ2-7; D not certain. The CDR3 has 12 residues. CDR1 is GTSNPN and CDR2 is SVGIG in the germline V gene (reference sequence). Trimming removed 0 bases from V and 4 bases from J, with 7 bases in between.

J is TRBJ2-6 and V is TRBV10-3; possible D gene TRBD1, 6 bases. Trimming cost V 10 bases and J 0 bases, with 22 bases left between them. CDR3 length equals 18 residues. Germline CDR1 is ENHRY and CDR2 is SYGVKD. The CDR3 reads CASSLKGPQGSGANVLTF. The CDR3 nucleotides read TGTGCCAGCAGCCTTAAGGGACCACAGGGCTCTGGGGCCAACGTCCTGACTTTC.

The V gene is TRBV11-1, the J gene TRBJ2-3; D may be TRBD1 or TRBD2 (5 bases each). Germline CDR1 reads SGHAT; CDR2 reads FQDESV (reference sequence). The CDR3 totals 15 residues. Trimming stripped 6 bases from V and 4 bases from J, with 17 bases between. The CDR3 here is CASSPAWGIADTQYF. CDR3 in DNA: TGTGCCAGCAGTCCAGCGTGGGGGATCGCAGATACGCAGTATTTT.

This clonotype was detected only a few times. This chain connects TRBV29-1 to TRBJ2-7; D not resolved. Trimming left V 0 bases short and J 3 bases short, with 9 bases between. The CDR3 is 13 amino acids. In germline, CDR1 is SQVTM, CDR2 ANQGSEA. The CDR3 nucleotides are TGCAGCGTTGAAGACGCGGTCGACTACGAGCAGTACTTC. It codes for CSVEDAVDYEQYF.

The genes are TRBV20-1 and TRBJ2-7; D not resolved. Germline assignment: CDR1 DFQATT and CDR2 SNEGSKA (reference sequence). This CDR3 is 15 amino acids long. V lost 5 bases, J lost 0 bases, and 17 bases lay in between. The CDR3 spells CSASLGSPRSYEQYF. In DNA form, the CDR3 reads TGCAGTGCTTCTCTAGGTTCCCCTCGCTCCTACGAGCAGTACTTC.